This TCR beta chain comes out of a study of shared clonotypes between healthy human individuals (TCRdb year 2020). Regarding the complete study: The cohort included a few men and a couple of women between 18 and 49 years of age. For each donor, CD4 naive and CD4 memory were each run on three plates, CD8 naive on two plates, and CD8 memory on one plate. Blood TCR repertoires of a handful of healthy adults were deeply sequenced to estimate repertoire size and the extent of clonotype sharing between individuals. Libraries were prepared and TCR repertoires were sequenced by different laboratories using diverse techniques, in order to increase sequencing depth and limit assay-specific biases. Between about 0.8 and 9.5 billion PBMCs per donor were obtained by leukapheresis. Results the study describes overall, beyond this receptor: Naive subsets generally had larger estimated clonotype richness than memory subsets did. Pairwise subsampling indicated that sequencing depth was expected to affect the degree of clonotype sharing among donors. Even with the large sequencing depth, rarefaction of the sorted-subset datasets indicated that sequencing was incomplete. Only blood was sampled, and tissue TCR repertoires likely differ from those in blood. Because the study included only a small number of donors, the genetic and exposure-history diversity represented was limited. Clonotypes shared by all four sorted-subset donors showed higher generation probabilities than non-shared clonotypes. Across four donors, about 5% of naive CD4, roughly 3.5% of naive CD8, 2.3% of memory CD4, and over 0.35% of memory CD8 clonotypes were shared.

Healthy HIV-negative adults with no recently reported acute infections or vaccinations were included as donors. Only Caucasian adults living in Nashville, Tennessee, USA were represented among the donors. CD4+ T cells were enriched through magnetic negative selection, after which naive cells were positively selected on CD45RA and the remaining negative fraction served as the memory subset. Blood was obtained by leukapheresis, after which PBMCs were separated by Ficoll-Histopaque density gradient centrifugation and cryopreserved in liquid nitrogen vapor phase. Purity and quantity of every magnetically sorted T cell population were checked by analytical flow cytometry. From each sorted fraction, genomic DNA was isolated and quantified by UV absorbance on a Nanodrop 2000c. CDR1 and CDR2 were assigned from the germline V gene (reference sequence) as MNHNY and SVGAGI. The germline V end is reduced by 1 base and the J end by 3 bases; junction bases left unmatched: 6. Including the terminal cysteine and phenylalanine, the CDR3 comprises 15 residues. Only the CDR3 part of the read is kept: 45 bases, read in frame from the first base.

Using the deep immunoSEQ assay, multiplex PCR amplified TCR CDR3 regions from genomic DNA. Genomic DNA extracted from each cell subset was distributed evenly over all wells of several immunoSEQ 96-well plates, and each plate served as one replicate. For sorted subsets, about 200 ng genomic DNA, equal to about 30,000 T cell genomes, was loaded into each replicate PCR. The purified libraries were quantified using a Qubit 3.0 fluorometer, sized with a Bioanalyzer 2100, and then quantified again using the KAPA Library Quantification kit. Each immunoSEQ 96-well plate was sequenced on its own single-read 150-cycle Illumina NextSeq 550 flow cell. Per the original workflow: Because the immunoSEQ output included only junctional sequences and no quality scores, the filtering could not be the same as the filtering used for full-length reads. To assign V/J genes and CDR3, sequences were annotated against IMGT germline references using PyIR, a Python wrapper for IgBLAST v1.9. Reads were filtered out if the reads had weak V/J assignments (E-value above 1e-6), no CDR3, stop codons, out-of-frame junctions, or ambiguous translated residues. V3J clonotypes were defined as sequences sharing an identical inferred V gene, J gene, and CDR3 amino acid sequence. The percentage overlap between two repertoires was calculated by dividing the number of shared unique clonotypes by the size of the smaller repertoire. Richness of each repertoire was evaluated using RTK rarefaction, the Chao1 estimator, and Recon v2.1 estimates of unobserved clonotypes. OLGA was used to compute generation probabilities for all TCRbeta clonotypes that the gDNA method yielded from a few donors. TCRdb mirrors the immuneACCESS table, restricted to in-frame sequences. Some clones are absent from its copies; in checked studies, under half trace to an unresolved V gene, and the reason for the others is unknown. That table supplies the V and J calls and clone size; D and trimming were determined from the DNA. The sample table records roughly 2.5 million clones; approximately 94% of these occur just once. Clones ranked in the top ten supply over 0.12% of the sample.

Concerning this clone: There is no known antigen for this receptor. No base quality information exists; no much larger clone differs at one position.

Recombination joined TRBV6-6 with TRBJ2-7; 7 nucleotides in the junction match TRBD1. The source material was naive CD4+ T cells sorted from blood. The cell subset or site label of this sample denotes: CD45RA+ positively selected. This sequence was found in a man between 18 and 29 years old in good health. The CDR3 corresponds to CASSYFAGGGYEQYF. The DNA sequence is given as TGTGCCAGCAGTTACTTCGCAGGGGGTGGCTACGAGCAGTACTTC.